What follows are 28 T cell receptor beta chains derived from one specimen sequenced in a study of shared T cell receptors in the human thymus. The method was immunoSEQ multiplex PCR; TCRdb's version includes in-frame clones alone and lacks a portion of them. The sample has some 640,000 clones, around 87% seen once. These data are also associated with another study on human thymus T cells.

The specimen sequenced was thymocytes. The receptors were sampled from a boy in the first two years of life with a congenital heart defect.

The rearrangement links TRBV18 to TRBJ1-5; unclear D gene. V dropped 4 bases and J dropped 1 base, with 14 bases sitting between them. CDR3 length equals 16 residues. Per germline, CDR1 KGHSH and CDR2 LQKENI. Here the CDR3 reads CASSHAGRSSNQPQHF. The DNA of the CDR3 is TGTGCCAGCTCACACGCGGGAAGGTCAAGCAATCAGCCCCAGCATTTT.

The chain joins TRBV4-3 to TRBJ2-2, with 8 bases matching TRBD1. V dropped 0 bases and J dropped 5; count of bases not matched to a gene: 5. The V gene's germline CDR1 is LGHNA and CDR2 YSLEER. The CDR3 spans 16 residues. In nucleotides, the CDR3 is TGCGCCAGCAGCCAAGACTACAGGGGGAGGACCGGGGAGCTGTTTTTT. Protein: CASSQDYRGRTGELFF.

V gene TRBV11-2 combines with J gene TRBJ1-4; D may be TRBD1 (6 bases). From germline, CDR1 is SGHAT and CDR2 FQNNGV. The germline V and J ends were trimmed by 2 bases and 0 bases, with 13 bases remaining between them. This CDR3 is built from 17 residues. The CDR3 sequence is CASSLKVRGSTNEKLFF. The CDR3 nucleotides read TGTGCCAGCAGCTTAAAGGTCAGGGGATCAACTAATGAAAAACTGTTTTTT.

The chain recombines TRBV28 with TRBJ1-2, with 8 nucleotides matching TRBD1. The germline V gene has CDR1 MDHEN and CDR2 SYDVKM. Germline trimming cut 3 bases from V and 8 bases from J; bases unmatched to any gene: 8. The CDR3 loop spans 14 amino acids. The CDR3 region is CASSLAPDREGYTF. CDR3 sequence (DNA): TGTGCCAGCAGTTTGGCCCCGGACAGGGAAGGCTACACCTTC.

The chain has TRBV7-2 and TRBJ1-1; 7 bases are a match to TRBD1. The ends lost 7 bases at V and 7 bases at J; junction bases unmatched: 12. CDR1 and CDR2 (germline): SGHTA, FQGNSA. This CDR3 has 14 amino acids. CDR3 residues: CASTHRGQSVEAFF. CDR3 DNA: TGTGCCAGCACCCACAGGGGACAGTCCGTTGAAGCTTTCTTT.

The V gene is TRBV7-2, the J gene TRBJ1-3; D not resolved. The CDR3 consists of 16 residues. Germline CDR1 SGHTA, CDR2 FQGNSA. Trimming removed 4 bases at V and 0 bases at J, with 13 bases between. The chain's CDR3 is CASSYLRLYSGNTIYF. The CDR3 region has the DNA TGTGCCAGCAGCTACCTTCGCCTCTACTCTGGAAACACCATATATTTT.

This chain uses TRBV5-4 with TRBJ2-3, with 12 bases fitting TRBD2. Germline V gene lookup returns CDR1 SGHNT and CDR2 YYREEE (reference sequence). The CDR3 sequence is 16 residues long. Trimming cost V 1 base and J 3 bases; bases outside gene matches: 3. CDR3 DNA: TGTGCCAGCAGCTTGCCACTAGCGGGGGGAACAGATACGCAGTATTTT. Translation gives CASSLPLAGGTDTQYF.

On this clone: One end of the junction varies from germline; a read error may be responsible. Other DNA sequences from this sample encode an identical CDR3 as well. The rearrangement joins TRBV18 to TRBJ1-6; the D is unclear. This CDR3 region has 20 residues. Germline CDR1 is KGHSH and CDR2 is LQKENI. The CDR3 DNA reads as TGTGCCAGCTCACCAAAGCCTGCCCGAAAACTAAGCTCCTATAATTCCCCCCTCCACTTT. Translated: CASSPKPARKLSSYNSPLHF.

The gene calls are TRBV7-9 and TRBJ2-3, with 11 bases that match TRBD2. Germline values: CDR1 SEHNR, CDR2 FQNEAQ (reference sequence). The CDR3 runs 17 residues. Trimming cost V 5 bases and J 5 bases; bases outside gene matches: 12. CDR3 DNA: TGTGCCAGCAGCCTTCGACTAGCGGGATCGCTTGGAGATACGCAGTATTTT. This encodes CASSLRLAGSLGDTQYF. The whole variable domain, remainder taken from reference TRBV7-9 and TRBJ2-3, is DTGVSQNPRHKITKRGQNVTFRCDPISEHNRLYWYRQTLGQGPEFLTYFQNEAQLEKSRLLSDRFSAERPKGSFSTLEIQRTEQGDSAMYLCASSLRLAGSLGDTQYFGPGTRLTVL.

This clone appeared once. The J gene is TRBJ2-5, the V gene TRBV19; TRBD1 aligns across 7 bases. J gave up 5 bases and V 4 bases, and 1 base lay outside the gene matches. The CDR3 is 12 residues long. Per germline, CDR1 LNHDA and CDR2 SQIVND (reference sequence). Here the CDR3 DNA reads TGTGCCAGTAGTACCAGGGGGGAGACCCAGTACTTC. The encoded protein is CASSTRGETQYF. The full variable domain, completed using reference TRBV19 and TRBJ2-5, is DGGITQSPKYLFRKEGQNVTLSCEQNLNHDAMYWYRQDPGQGLRLIYYSQIVNDFQKGDIAEGYSVSREKKESFPLTVTSAQKNPTAFYLCASSTRGETQYFGPGTRLLVL.

This clone was seen only once. The chain has TRBV11-3 and TRBJ2-3; 10 bases are shared with TRBD2. CDR1 is SGHNT and CDR2 is YENEEA in the germline V gene. After removal of 2 bases from V and 2 bases from J, the junction contained 10 bases not matched to a gene. The CDR3 is 18 amino acids. Here the CDR3 DNA reads TGTGCCAGCAGCTTACTCAACGGACTAGCGGAAGTCACAGATACGCAGTATTTT. Amino acids: CASSLLNGLAEVTDTQYF.

V gene TRBV9 combines with J gene TRBJ2-2, with 8 bases matching TRBD2. CDR1 and CDR2 from the germline V gene are SGDLS and YYNGEE. The V gene end was trimmed by 3 bases and the J gene end by 0 bases; junction bases not matched to a gene: 4. This CDR3 has 16 amino acids. CDR3: CASSAGRAANTGELFF. In DNA, the CDR3 is TGTGCCAGCAGCGCCGGGAGGGCCGCGAACACCGGGGAGCTGTTTTTT.

This clone was observed once. The chain has TRBV7-9 and TRBJ2-3, with 11 bases that match TRBD1. The CDR3 spans 17 residues. Per germline, CDR1 SEHNR and CDR2 FQNEAQ (reference sequence). V gave up 5 bases and J gave up 2 bases; unmatched junction bases: 9. CDR3: CASSPWTGGPNTDTQYF. The DNA for the CDR3 is TGTGCCAGCAGCCCGTGGACAGGGGGCCCCAACACAGATACGCAGTATTTT. Filled out from reference TRBV7-9 and TRBJ2-3, the complete variable domain reads DTGVSQNPRHKITKRGQNVTFRCDPISEHNRLYWYRQTLGQGPEFLTYFQNEAQLEKSRLLSDRFSAERPKGSFSTLEIQRTEQGDSAMYLCASSPWTGGPNTDTQYFGPGTRLTVL.

The J gene is TRBJ1-4, the V gene TRBV4-1, with D hard to call. The length of the CDR3 is 16 residues. V lost 1 base and J lost 0, with 9 bases in between. From germline, CDR1 is MGHRA and CDR2 YSYEKL. CDR3: CASSQVPDSTNEKLFF. CDR3 coding DNA: TGCGCCAGCAGCCAAGTTCCAGACTCAACTAATGAAAAACTGTTTTTT.

This clone turned up a few times. V gene TRBV11-2 combines with J gene TRBJ1-3; 7 bases are shared with TRBD1. CDR3 length: 16 amino acids. The germline CDR1 and CDR2 sequences are SGHAT and FQNNGV. The V and J ends lost 5 bases and 0 bases, in that order; junction bases with no gene match: 7. The DNA of the CDR3 is TGTGCCAGCAGCCAAGTACAGGGGCCCTCTGGAAACACCATATATTTT. Protein product: CASSQVQGPSGNTIYF.

The V call is TRBV10-1, the J call TRBJ2-7; the match to TRBD2 covers 13 bases. This CDR3 contains 15 residues. Germline loops: CDR1 WNHNN, CDR2 SYGVQD (reference sequence). The trim removed 5 bases at V and 3 bases at J, leaving 4 bases unmatched. CDR3 loop: CASSNRLAGGYEQYF. CDR3 coding DNA: TGCGCCAGCAGTAATCGACTAGCGGGAGGCTACGAGCAGTACTTC.

This sequence joins TRBV30 and TRBJ2-1; 10 bases match TRBD1. The CDR3 covers 16 residues. The V segment lost 0 bases and the J segment 4 bases; nucleotides outside the gene matches: 6. Germline V lookup: CDR1 GTSNPN, CDR2 SVGIG (reference sequence). CDR3 in DNA: TGTGCCTGGAGTGTCTTTCGACAGGGGGCGTACAATGAGCAGTTCTTC. Protein: CAWSVFRQGAYNEQFF.

The CDR3 sequence is CASSQDRTSLNEQFF. The CDR3 nucleotides read TGCGCCAGCAGCCAAGATCGGACTAGCTTGAATGAGCAGTTCTTC. V usage is TRBV4-3 and J usage is TRBJ2-1; 8 bases agree with TRBD2. Losses at the gene ends were 0 bases for V and 7 bases for J; bases not matched to a gene: 5. Germline assignment: CDR1 LGHNA and CDR2 YSLEER. The CDR3 runs 15 residues.

This rearrangement joins TRBV10-3 to TRBJ2-3, with D possibly matching TRBD2 (5 bases). The CDR3 has 15 residues. The germline CDR1 and CDR2 sequences are ENHRY and SYGVKD. Between the trimmed V and J ends, which lost 10 bases and 1 base, there was a span of 18 bases. The CDR3 nucleotides are TGTGCCACCGATCGCACCCTGCGGGGCACAGATACGCAGTATTTT. Residues: CATDRTLRGTDTQYF.

This sequence joins TRBV29-1 and TRBJ1-1, with 10 bases identical to TRBD1. J was trimmed by 3 bases and V by 5 bases; bases with no gene match: 6. The CDR3 totals 14 residues. Germline loops: CDR1 SQVTM, CDR2 ANQGSEA. The chain's CDR3 is CSVQPGQGHTEAFF. CDR3 bases: TGCAGCGTTCAACCGGGACAGGGGCACACTGAAGCTTTCTTT.

The chain employs TRBV6-5 and TRBJ1-6, with TRBD1 matching 7 bases. Trimming cost V 6 bases and J 10 bases; bases outside gene matches: 12. This CDR3 is 15 amino acids long. In germline, CDR1 is MNHEY, CDR2 SVGAGI. The CDR3: CASRQTTGSSSPLHF. The DNA of the CDR3 is TGTGCCAGCAGACAGACGACAGGGAGTAGCTCACCCCTCCACTTT.

This chain links TRBV27 with TRBJ2-1; D is ambiguous. V lost 2 bases and J lost 0, with 8 bases in between. Per the germline V gene, CDR1 is MNHEY and CDR2 is SMNVEV (reference sequence). The CDR3 is 15 amino acids. CDR3 in amino acids: CASSLIINSYNEQFF. The CDR3 bases are TGTGCCAGCAGTTTAATCATCAACTCCTACAATGAGCAGTTCTTC.

The V and J genes are TRBV7-5 and TRBJ2-1; TRBD2, the table's D call, lacks a check against the DNA. TRBV7-5 is a pseudogene locus. This CDR3 comprises 15 residues. In DNA form, the CDR3 reads TGTGTCAGAAGCTTCGAACCAGAGGGTCTGAGTGAGCAGTTCTTC. Protein product: CVRSFEPEGLSEQFF.

The J gene is TRBJ2-1, the V gene TRBV6-5, with 10 bases that match TRBD1. This CDR3 has 15 amino acids. The trim removed 5 bases at V and 4 bases at J, leaving 5 bases unmatched. Germline assignment: CDR1 MNHEY and CDR2 SVGAGI. CDR3 residues: CASSAGTGEYNEQFF. The CDR3 DNA follows: TGTGCCAGCAGTGCAGGGACAGGGGAGTACAATGAGCAGTTCTTC.

This clone was picked up a small number of times. This chain links TRBV16 with TRBJ1-4, with a possible D match to TRBD1 (5 bases). Germline V gives CDR1 KGHSY, CDR2 FQNENV. Between the trimmed V and J ends, which lost 3 bases and 2 bases, there was a span of 13 bases. This CDR3 has 16 residues. The CDR3 DNA sequence: TGTGCCAGCAGCCAGGCGACAGTCATCACTAATGAAAAACTGTTTTTT. This codes for CASSQATVITNEKLFF.

The chain carries TRBV5-1 and TRBJ2-7; TRBD1 matches 9 bases. The CDR3 is 14 residues long. Germline CDR1 reads SGHRS; CDR2 reads YFSETQ. V was clipped by 10 bases and J by 2 bases; unmatched bases: 10. The CDR3 DNA is TGCGCCTCCAACAACAGGGGGCCCACCTACGAGCAGTACTTC. Amino acids: CASNNRGPTYEQYF.

The chain links TRBV5-6 to TRBJ1-4; the match to TRBD1 covers 9 bases. V shed 4 bases and J 5 bases; nucleotides not matched to a gene: 6. Germline V gene data show CDR1 as SGHDT and CDR2 as YYEEEE. The CDR3 contains 15 residues. The CDR3 nucleotides are TGTGCCAGCAGCCACCCGGGACAGGGAAATGAAAAACTGTTTTTT. Its protein is CASSHPGQGNEKLFF.

This clone is a singleton in its sample. Other DNA sequences from this sample encode an identical CDR3 as well. The gene calls are TRBV13 and TRBJ2-7; D might be TRBD1 (6 bases). V was pared by 4 bases and J by 0 bases, with 13 bases between. The V gene's germline CDR1 is PRHDT and CDR2 FYEKMQ (reference sequence). The CDR3 totals 15 residues. This chain's CDR3 is CASSSQGPLSYEQYF. The CDR3 DNA follows: TGTGCCAGCAGCTCACAGGGTCCTCTCTCCTACGAGCAGTACTTC.